What follows is one T cell receptor (beta chain) and its context. Antigen unknown. Primers included in the PCR were 60 Vbeta and 13 Jbeta primers. Using immunoSEQ multiplex PCR, the repertoire was profiled, and TCRdb retains in-frame clones only, with some absent. The repertoire includes some 150,000 clones, roughly 86% of them detected once, and roughly 3.2% sits in the top ten. The data originate from a study of cytomegalovirus exposure and HLA in healthy donors. Whole-study results and caveats: Based on reports, TCR beta sequences accurately predicted HLA-A and HLA-B alleles for most subjects.

V lost 2 bases and J lost 4; bases outside the gene matches: 1. Per germline, CDR1 MNHEY and CDR2 SVGAGI. The CDR3 covers 13 residues. The specimen sequenced was PBMCs. The clonotype comes from a man between 18 and 29 years old in good health and CMV-seropositive. The V and J genes are TRBV6-5 and TRBJ2-7, with 8 bases aligning to TRBD1. As DNA, the CDR3 is TGTGCCAGCAGTTACAACAGGGGGTACGAGCAGTACTTC. This codes for CASSYNRGYEQYF.